This is a list of T cell receptor beta chains from one sample in a study of T cells in Graves' hyperthyroidism and ophthalmopathy. TCRdb used MiXCR to reprocess the multiplex PCR reads, holding one entry per CDR3 protein. Of fewer than 750,000 distinct CDR3 sequences in the sample, about 14% were seen once. Material for sequencing was blood. All receptors derive from a woman aged 40-49 years with Graves' ophthalmopathy. Each CDR3 is given with its conserved first and last residue. The D gene is left open where the match is weak. Not all rows give a size; the values are once, few, many and, for expanded clones, a class.

d_call,clone_size,v_call,j_call,cdr3_aa,cdr3_nt
TRBD2,many,TRBV6-5,TRBJ2-7,CASSPPVAGGEQYF,TGTGCCAGCTCGCCGCCTGTAGCGGGAGGCGAGCAGTACTTC
-,many,TRBV20-1,TRBJ2-6,CSASTQSSGANVLTF,TGCAGTGCTAGTACTCAGAGCTCTGGGGCCAACGTCCTGACTTTC
-,-,TRBV6-5,TRBJ2-7,CASSYRRQTGSYEQYF,TGTGCCAGCAGTTACAGACGTCAGACAGGCTCCTACGAGCAGTACTTC
-,-,TRBV12-3/TRBV12-4,TRBJ1-2,CASSARGYTF,TGTGCCAGCAGCGCCAGGGGCTACACCTTC
TRBD1,few,TRBV13,TRBJ1-1,CASSSYGTGGRFTEAFF,TGTGCCAGCAGCTCATACGGTACAGGGGGTCGGTTCACTGAAGCTTTCTTT
-,many,TRBV29-1,TRBJ2-7,CSVVSADYEQYF,TGCAGCGTTGTTTCGGCAGACTACGAGCAGTACTTC
-,-,TRBV29-1,TRBJ1-2,CSVEDPDSVANYGYTF,TGCAGCGTTGAAGATCCGGACAGCGTAGCTAACTATGGCTACACCTTC
-,-,TRBV25-1,TRBJ1-6,CASSEFRGDGYNSPLHF,TGTGCCAGCAGTGAATTCCGAGGGGACGGCTATAATTCACCCCTCCACTTT
-,many,TRBV12-3/TRBV12-4,TRBJ2-7,CASSPDQNYEQYF,TGTGCCAGCAGCCCCGACCAGAACTACGAGCAGTACTTC
-,few,TRBV30,TRBJ1-1,CAWTIAGPMNTEAFF,TGTGCCTGGACGATTGCGGGGCCAATGAACACTGAAGCTTTCTTT
-,many,TRBV7-3,TRBJ1-2,CASSPSARGEDGYTF,TGTGCCAGCAGCCCGTCCGCCCGGGGCGAGGATGGCTACACCTTC
TRBD1,many,TRBV20-1,TRBJ2-7,CSATIGQGFYEQYF,TGCAGTGCGACTATCGGACAGGGGTTCTACGAGCAGTACTTC
TRBD2,many,TRBV6-5,TRBJ2-7,CASSYGTTSYEQYF,TGTGCCAGCAGTTACGGGACTACCTCCTACGAGCAGTACTTC
-,many,TRBV28,TRBJ1-2,CASSLGTPISPLQNGYTF,TGTGCCAGCAGTTTAGGGACTCCCATCTCGCCTTTGCAGAATGGCTACACCTTC
-,many,TRBV7-2,TRBJ2-5,CASSSRLALETQYF,TGTGCCAGCAGCTCCAGGCTAGCGCTGGAGACCCAGTACTTC
-,many,TRBV27,TRBJ2-7,CASSPWTPSSYEQYF,TGTGCCAGCAGTCCCTGGACGCCTAGCTCCTACGAGCAGTACTTC
-,-,TRBV12-5,TRBJ1-3,CASGPPGNTIYF,TGTGCTAGTGGTCCTCCTGGAAACACCATATATTTT
-,-,TRBV18,TRBJ2-5,CASSPPGTPTGGTQYF,TGTGCCAGCTCACCACCCGGGACGCCGACAGGAGGGACCCAGTACTTC
TRBD2,once,TRBV11-2,TRBJ2-4,CASSIDRTSGSSKNIQYF,TGTGCCAGTAGTATAGATCGTACTAGCGGGAGCTCCAAAAACATTCAGTACTTC
-,many,TRBV28,TRBJ2-5,CASSPPQGWDQETQYF,TGTGCCAGCAGCCCCCCCCAGGGGTGGGACCAAGAGACCCAGTACTTC
-,-,TRBV5-1,TRBJ2-7,CASHTDSLAYEQYF,TGCGCCAGTCACACGGACTCCCTCGCCTACGAGCAGTACTTC
TRBD1,many,TRBV6-1,TRBJ2-7,CASMAGTGGSYEQYF,TGTGCCAGCATGGCCGGGACAGGGGGATCGTACGAGCAGTACTTC
-,many,TRBV28,TRBJ1-3,CASSHQGGGDGNTIYF,TGTGCCAGCAGTCACCAAGGGGGTGGAGATGGAAACACCATATATTTT
-,many,TRBV4-1,TRBJ1-1,CASSQDAGITEAFF,TGCGCCAGCAGCCAAGACGCAGGTATCACTGAAGCTTTCTTT